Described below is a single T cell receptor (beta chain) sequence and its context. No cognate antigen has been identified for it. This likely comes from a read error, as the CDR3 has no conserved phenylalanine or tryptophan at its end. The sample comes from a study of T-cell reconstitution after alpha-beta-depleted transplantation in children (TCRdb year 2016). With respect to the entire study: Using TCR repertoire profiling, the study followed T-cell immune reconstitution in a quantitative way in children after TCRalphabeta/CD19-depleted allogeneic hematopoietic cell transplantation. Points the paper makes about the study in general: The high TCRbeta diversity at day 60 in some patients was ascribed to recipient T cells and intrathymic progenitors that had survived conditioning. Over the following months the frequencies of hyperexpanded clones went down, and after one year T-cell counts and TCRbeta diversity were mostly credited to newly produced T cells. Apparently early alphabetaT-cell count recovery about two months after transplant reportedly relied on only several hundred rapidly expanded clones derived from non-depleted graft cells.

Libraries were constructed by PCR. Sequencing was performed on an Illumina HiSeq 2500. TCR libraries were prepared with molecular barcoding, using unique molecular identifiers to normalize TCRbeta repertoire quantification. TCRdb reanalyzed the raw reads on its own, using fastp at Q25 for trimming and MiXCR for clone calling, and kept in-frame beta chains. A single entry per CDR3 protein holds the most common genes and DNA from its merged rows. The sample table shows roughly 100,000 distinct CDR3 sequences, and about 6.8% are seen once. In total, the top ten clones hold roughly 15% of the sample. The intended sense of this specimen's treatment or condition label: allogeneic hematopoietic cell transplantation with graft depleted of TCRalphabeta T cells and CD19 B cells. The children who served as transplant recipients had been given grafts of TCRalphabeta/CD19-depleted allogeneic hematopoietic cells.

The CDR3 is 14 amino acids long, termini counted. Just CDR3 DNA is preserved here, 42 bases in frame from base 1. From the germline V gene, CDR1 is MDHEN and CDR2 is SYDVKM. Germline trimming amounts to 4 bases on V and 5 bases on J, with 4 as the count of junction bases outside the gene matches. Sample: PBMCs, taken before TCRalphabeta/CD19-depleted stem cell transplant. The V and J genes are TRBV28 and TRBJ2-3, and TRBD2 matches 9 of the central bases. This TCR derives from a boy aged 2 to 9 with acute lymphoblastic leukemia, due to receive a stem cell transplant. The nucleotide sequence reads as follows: TGTGCCAGCAGTTCAGCGGGGGGCGTAGATACGCAGTATTAT. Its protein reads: CASSSAGGVDTQYY.